This T cell receptor beta chain was identified in a study of molecular identifiers for immune sequencing clone quantification. Study overall: Five portions were made in replicates from RNA of about 21,000 or 97,000 naive CD8 cells, and four underwent sequencing. Study observations and caveats: Naive cells had under 1% of molecules in clones above 20 RNA copies, effectors over 98%.

This clonotype was observed a few times. Its target is not known. Preparation of the bulk TCR libraries relied on previously described methods and listed TCR primers. TCRdb ran MiXCR on the PCR reads and lists one entry per CDR3 protein. The repertoire holds fewer than 100,000 distinct CDR3 sequences, with over 20% as singletons. V lost 5 bases to trimming and J lost 7 bases; unmatched junction nucleotides: 11. CDR3 length: 15 amino acids. In germline, CDR1 is SGHTA, CDR2 FQGNSA. CD8+CD4-CCR7+CD45RA+ sorting gave the naive CD8 T cells. This sequence originates from a human donor in good health. Some libraries in this study had Jurkat cell RNA spiked in. This rearrangement joins TRBV7-2 to TRBJ1-2; 9 bases line up with TRBD1. Sequences were obtained from naive CD8+ T cells from blood, with Jurkat cell RNA spiked in. As to subset: FACS-sorted CD8+CD4-CCR7+CD45RA+ naive T cells. CDR3 sequence reads: CASSPLLQGALGYTF. The CDR3 bases are TGTGCCAGCAGCCCATTACTACAGGGGGCGCTTGGCTACACCTTC.